Listed below are T cell receptor beta chains from one sample, sequenced in a study of shared clonotypes between healthy human individuals. The repertoire was sequenced with immunoSEQ multiplex PCR; TCRdb's copy has only in-frame clones and lacks some. The sample has 560,000 or so clones, around 96% seen once. The sample taken for sequencing was naive CD8+ T cells sorted from blood. Receptor source: a woman in her 30s in good health. CDR3s include the opening cysteine and the closing phenylalanine or tryptophan. The order of the fields is D gene, J gene, V gene, clone size, CDR3 protein, CDR3 DNA. A D gene is named only where the DNA matches it firmly. Clone size is shown for a subset of rows, as once, few, many or a class of expanded clone.

d_call: TRBD2
j_call: TRBJ2-7
v_call: TRBV27
clone_size: .
cdr3_aa: CASSSTLADSYEQYF
cdr3_nt: TGTGCCAGCAGTTCGACCCTAGCGGACTCCTACGAGCAGTACTTC

d_call: TRBD2
j_call: TRBJ2-5
v_call: TRBV11-2
clone_size: .
cdr3_aa: CASSLDGGWAQETQYF
cdr3_nt: TGTGCCAGCAGCTTAGACGGGGGGTGGGCCCAAGAGACCCAGTACTTC

d_call: .
j_call: TRBJ2-7
v_call: TRBV6-6
clone_size: .
cdr3_aa: CASSPTRQGFSYEQYF
cdr3_nt: TGTGCCAGCAGTCCGACTAGACAGGGTTTCTCCTACGAGCAGTACTTC

d_call: TRBD2
j_call: TRBJ2-3
v_call: TRBV2
clone_size: .
cdr3_aa: CASSEGTSGRDTQYF
cdr3_nt: TGTGCCAGCAGTGAAGGGACTAGTGGTAGGGATACGCAGTATTTT

d_call: .
j_call: TRBJ1-4
v_call: TRBV27
clone_size: .
cdr3_aa: CASSFQGANEKLFF
cdr3_nt: TGTGCCAGCAGTTTTCAAGGTGCTAATGAAAAACTGTTTTTT

d_call: .
j_call: TRBJ2-1
v_call: TRBV4-1
clone_size: .
cdr3_aa: CASSQVPQGSYNEQFF
cdr3_nt: TGCGCCAGCAGCCAAGTACCACAGGGATCGTACAATGAGCAGTTCTTC

d_call: .
j_call: TRBJ1-1
v_call: TRBV29-1
clone_size: .
cdr3_aa: CSVVTLGRGSNTEAFF
cdr3_nt: TGCAGCGTTGTAACGCTGGGCAGGGGATCGAACACTGAAGCTTTCTTT

d_call: .
j_call: TRBJ1-1
v_call: TRBV7-3
clone_size: .
cdr3_aa: CASSPGGENTEAFF
cdr3_nt: TGTGCCAGCAGCCCCGGGGGGGAGAACACTGAAGCTTTCTTT

d_call: TRBD2
j_call: TRBJ2-1
v_call: TRBV27
clone_size: once
cdr3_aa: CASTRSGSTYNEQFF
cdr3_nt: TGTGCCAGCACCCGTAGCGGGTCGACCTACAATGAGCAGTTCTTC

d_call: TRBD1
j_call: TRBJ2-7
v_call: TRBV29-1
clone_size: .
cdr3_aa: CSVSTGRYEQYF
cdr3_nt: TGCAGCGTTTCGACAGGGCGCTACGAGCAGTACTTC

d_call: TRBD2
j_call: TRBJ2-1
v_call: TRBV7-9
clone_size: .
cdr3_aa: CASSTRTSGDNEQFF
cdr3_nt: TGTGCCAGCAGCACAAGGACTAGCGGAGACAATGAGCAGTTCTTC

d_call: .
j_call: TRBJ2-1
v_call: TRBV9
clone_size: .
cdr3_aa: CASSVSDGIQREQFF
cdr3_nt: TGTGCCAGCAGCGTATCGGACGGAATACAGCGGGAGCAGTTCTTC

d_call: .
j_call: TRBJ1-5
v_call: TRBV2
clone_size: once
cdr3_aa: CASSEEWVSNQPQHF
cdr3_nt: TGTGCCAGCAGTGAAGAATGGGTCAGCAATCAGCCCCAGCATTTT

d_call: TRBD2
j_call: TRBJ2-1
v_call: TRBV2
clone_size: .
cdr3_aa: CASSDKGGRGANDEQFF
cdr3_nt: TGTGCCAGCAGTGATAAGGGCGGGAGAGGGGCAAACGATGAGCAGTTCTTC

d_call: .
j_call: TRBJ2-5
v_call: TRBV13
clone_size: .
cdr3_aa: CASSLDQHSETQYF
cdr3_nt: TGTGCCAGCAGCTTAGACCAGCACAGTGAGACCCAGTACTTC

d_call: .
j_call: TRBJ1-1
v_call: TRBV5-1
clone_size: .
cdr3_aa: CASSLPDNTEAFF
cdr3_nt: TGCGCCAGCAGCTTGCCGGACAACACTGAAGCTTTCTTT

d_call: .
j_call: TRBJ1-1
v_call: TRBV16
clone_size: .
cdr3_aa: CASSHLRSEAFF
cdr3_nt: TGTGCCAGCAGCCATCTGCGCAGTGAAGCTTTCTTT

d_call: .
j_call: TRBJ2-7
v_call: TRBV27
clone_size: .
cdr3_aa: CASSQQSRRKQYF
cdr3_nt: TGTGCCAGCTCCCAGCAGTCCAGGAGGAAGCAGTACTTC

d_call: .
j_call: TRBJ2-7
v_call: TRBV27
clone_size: .
cdr3_aa: CATGTGGREQYF
cdr3_nt: TGTGCCACTGGTACAGGTGGGCGCGAGCAGTACTTC

d_call: TRBD2
j_call: TRBJ2-2
v_call: TRBV7-9
clone_size: .
cdr3_aa: CASSFTDITSGSRDGELFF
cdr3_nt: TGTGCCAGCAGCTTTACCGACATTACTAGCGGGAGTCGCGACGGGGAGCTGTTTTTT

d_call: .
j_call: TRBJ1-1
v_call: TRBV11-2
clone_size: few
cdr3_aa: CASSLRGNTEAFF
cdr3_nt: TGTGCCAGCAGCTTACGGGGCAACACTGAAGCTTTCTTT

d_call: .
j_call: TRBJ1-4
v_call: TRBV5-1
clone_size: once
cdr3_aa: CASSLRATNEKLFF
cdr3_nt: TGCGCCAGCAGCTTGCGTGCAACTAATGAAAAACTGTTTTTT

d_call: TRBD1
j_call: TRBJ2-7
v_call: TRBV11-2
clone_size: .
cdr3_aa: CASSEPGGQGPSYEQYF
cdr3_nt: TGTGCCAGCAGCGAACCAGGGGGACAGGGCCCGTCCTACGAGCAGTACTTC

d_call: .
j_call: TRBJ1-1
v_call: TRBV27
clone_size: .
cdr3_aa: CASRFGGPNTEAFF
cdr3_nt: TGTGCCAGCAGATTTGGGGGCCCGAACACTGAAGCTTTCTTT

d_call: TRBD1
j_call: TRBJ2-5
v_call: TRBV5-1
clone_size: .
cdr3_aa: CASSPQGQGRETQYF
cdr3_nt: TGCGCCAGCAGCCCCCAAGGACAGGGGCGGGAGACCCAGTACTTC

d_call: .
j_call: TRBJ2-2
v_call: TRBV19
clone_size: .
cdr3_aa: CASSIRGAKPNDPGELFF
cdr3_nt: TGTGCCAGTAGTATTAGGGGGGCAAAACCTAACGACCCCGGGGAGCTGTTTTTT

d_call: TRBD1
j_call: TRBJ2-7
v_call: TRBV5-4
clone_size: .
cdr3_aa: CASSQGQGSSYEQYF
cdr3_nt: TGTGCCAGCAGCCAAGGACAGGGAAGCTCCTACGAGCAGTACTTC

d_call: .
j_call: TRBJ2-7
v_call: TRBV11-1
clone_size: .
cdr3_aa: CASSLETHYEQYF
cdr3_nt: TGTGCCAGCAGCTTGGAAACACATTACGAGCAGTACTTC

d_call: .
j_call: TRBJ2-7
v_call: TRBV28
clone_size: .
cdr3_aa: CASRGAPVGLDHEQYF
cdr3_nt: TGTGCCAGCAGAGGGGCGCCCGTTGGTCTTGACCACGAGCAGTACTTC

d_call: .
j_call: TRBJ2-5
v_call: TRBV11-2
clone_size: .
cdr3_aa: CASSFSQRQETQYF
cdr3_nt: TGTGCCAGCAGCTTTTCTCAGCGCCAAGAGACCCAGTACTTC

d_call: TRBD2
j_call: TRBJ2-5
v_call: TRBV6-1
clone_size: .
cdr3_aa: CASSGGPTSGRRETQYF
cdr3_nt: TGTGCCAGCAGTGGGGGCCCTACTAGCGGGAGAAGGGAGACCCAGTACTTC

d_call: TRBD1
j_call: TRBJ1-2
v_call: TRBV28
clone_size: once
cdr3_aa: CASSLWGQDGYGYTF
cdr3_nt: TGTGCCAGCAGTTTATGGGGACAGGATGGGTATGGCTACACCTTC

d_call: .
j_call: TRBJ2-7
v_call: TRBV28
clone_size: .
cdr3_aa: CASSPPGSYEQYF
cdr3_nt: TGTGCCAGCAGTCCACCAGGGTCCTACGAGCAGTACTTC

d_call: TRBD2
j_call: TRBJ2-1
v_call: TRBV7-9
clone_size: .
cdr3_aa: CASMKREGVFNEQFF
cdr3_nt: TGTGCCAGCATGAAACGGGAGGGTGTTTTTAATGAGCAGTTCTTC

d_call: .
j_call: TRBJ2-2
v_call: TRBV19
clone_size: .
cdr3_aa: CASSIDGYTGELFF
cdr3_nt: TGTGCCAGTAGTATAGATGGCTACACCGGGGAGCTGTTTTTT

d_call: .
j_call: TRBJ2-1
v_call: TRBV4-1
clone_size: .
cdr3_aa: CASSQGGAGYHEQFF
cdr3_nt: TGCGCCAGCAGCCAAGGGGGGGCTGGCTACCATGAGCAGTTCTTC

d_call: .
j_call: TRBJ2-1
v_call: TRBV29-1
clone_size: .
cdr3_aa: CSVVLGFNEQFF
cdr3_nt: TGCAGCGTTGTACTGGGATTCAATGAGCAGTTCTTC

d_call: .
j_call: TRBJ2-1
v_call: TRBV5-3
clone_size: .
cdr3_aa: CARSPEGPYNEQFF
cdr3_nt: TGTGCCAGAAGCCCGGAGGGCCCCTACAATGAGCAGTTCTTC

d_call: .
j_call: TRBJ2-4
v_call: TRBV10-1
clone_size: .
cdr3_aa: CASRQLVKNIQYF
cdr3_nt: TGCGCCAGCAGACAGTTGGTCAAAAACATTCAGTACTTC

d_call: .
j_call: TRBJ2-7
v_call: TRBV11-2
clone_size: .
cdr3_aa: CASSVGEQYF
cdr3_nt: TGTGCCAGCAGTGTGGGCGAGCAGTACTTC

d_call: .
j_call: TRBJ2-1
v_call: TRBV7-9
clone_size: .
cdr3_aa: CASSLLQEDNEQFF
cdr3_nt: TGTGCCAGCAGCTTGTTGCAGGAGGATAATGAGCAGTTCTTC

d_call: TRBD2
j_call: TRBJ2-2
v_call: TRBV6-5
clone_size: .
cdr3_aa: CASMGVAGHGELFF
cdr3_nt: TGTGCCAGCATGGGGGTAGCGGGACACGGGGAGCTGTTTTTT

d_call: TRBD1
j_call: TRBJ1-2
v_call: TRBV9
clone_size: .
cdr3_aa: CASSGNRGLDYGYTF
cdr3_nt: TGTGCCAGCAGCGGGAACAGGGGGCTGGACTATGGCTACACCTTC

d_call: .
j_call: TRBJ2-2
v_call: TRBV5-4
clone_size: .
cdr3_aa: CASSLTPGELFF
cdr3_nt: TGTGCCAGCAGTCTCACACCCGGGGAGCTGTTTTTT

d_call: TRBD1
j_call: TRBJ2-7
v_call: TRBV2
clone_size: .
cdr3_aa: CASRGQGIGYEQYF
cdr3_nt: TGTGCCAGCAGAGGACAGGGGATAGGCTACGAGCAGTACTTC

d_call: .
j_call: TRBJ2-7
v_call: TRBV2
clone_size: .
cdr3_aa: CASSEDRDDPYEQYF
cdr3_nt: TGTGCCAGCAGTGAAGATCGGGACGACCCCTACGAGCAGTACTTC

d_call: .
j_call: TRBJ1-2
v_call: TRBV6-1
clone_size: .
cdr3_aa: CASSENGVGGPYGYTF
cdr3_nt: TGTGCCAGCAGTGAAAATGGGGTAGGAGGGCCCTATGGCTACACCTTC

d_call: TRBD1
j_call: TRBJ2-7
v_call: TRBV30
clone_size: .
cdr3_aa: CAWSLPRDRPYEQYF
cdr3_nt: TGTGCCTGGAGCCTACCCCGGGACAGGCCCTACGAGCAGTACTTC

d_call: .
j_call: TRBJ1-2
v_call: TRBV6-1
clone_size: once
cdr3_aa: CASRLPGHPHYTF
cdr3_nt: TGTGCCAGCAGACTCCCGGGACACCCTCACTACACCTTC

d_call: TRBD2
j_call: TRBJ2-1
v_call: TRBV4-1
clone_size: .
cdr3_aa: CASSHSSGSLNEQFF
cdr3_nt: TGCGCCAGCAGCCACTCTAGCGGGAGTCTCAATGAGCAGTTCTTC